Shown below are 22 T cell receptor beta chains from a single sample sequenced in a study of control samples from healthy donors and cancer patients. Produced via immunoSEQ multiplex PCR; TCRdb's table is partial and in-frame only. In the table there are about 120,000 clones, approximately 90% of which are singletons. The sample consisted of blood. The origin of the receptors is a man aged 25-40 years in good health.

This chain uses TRBV10-3 with TRBJ2-2; maybe TRBD1 (6 bases). This CDR3 region has 13 residues. V dropped 3 bases and J dropped 8 bases, with 10 bases sitting between them. Germline V gene data show CDR1 as ENHRY and CDR2 as SYGVKD. Here the CDR3 reads CAISDRGQGELFF. For the CDR3, the DNA is TGTGCCATCAGTGACCGTGGACAGGGGGAGCTGTTTTTT.

The chain recombines TRBV19 with TRBJ1-4, with D unclear. V dropped 4 bases and J dropped 8 bases, with 14 bases sitting between them. This CDR3 has 14 residues. Germline V gene lookup returns CDR1 LNHDA and CDR2 SQIVND (reference sequence). Here the CDR3 reads CASSTSSMSEKLFF. In DNA form, the CDR3 reads TGTGCCAGTAGTACGTCCAGTATGAGCGAAAAACTGTTTTTT.

The chain recombines TRBV19 with TRBJ1-1; D unclear. The V gene lost 3 bases and the J gene lost 11 bases, with 13 bases spanning the gap. CDR1 LNHDA and CDR2 SQIVND come from the germline V gene (reference sequence). This CDR3 is 12 amino acids long. This chain's CDR3 is CASSMNRRAAFF. DNA of the CDR3: TGTGCCAGTAGTATGAATCGGCGTGCGGCTTTCTTT. Based on the CDR3 plus reference TRBV19 and TRBJ1-1, the full variable domain is DGGITQSPKYLFRKEGQNVTLSCEQNLNHDAMYWYRQDPGQGLRLIYYSQIVNDFQKGDIAEGYSVSREKKESFPLTVTSAQKNPTAFYLCASSMNRRAAFFGQGTRLTVV.

The rearrangement links TRBV19 to TRBJ1-6; 7 bases fit TRBD1. Germline lookup yields CDR1 LNHDA and CDR2 SQIVND (reference sequence). CDR3 length equals 11 residues. The CDR3 DNA reads TGTGCGACAGGGTATAATTCACCCCTCCACTTT. This gives the protein CATGYNSPLHF.

This clone was seen only once. The chain employs TRBV28 and TRBJ1-1; D remains unclear. In germline, CDR1 is MDHEN, CDR2 SYDVKM. The CDR3 loop spans 14 amino acids. Trimming left V 5 bases short and J 1 base short, with 11 bases between. As DNA, the CDR3 is TGTGCCAGCAGTACCGGTGCGTCGAACACTGAAGCTTTCTTT. The encoded protein is CASSTGASNTEAFF.

This rearrangement joins TRBV6-6 to TRBJ1-1; 7 bases are shared with TRBD1. Per the germline V gene, CDR1 is MNHNY and CDR2 is SVGAGI (reference sequence). This CDR3 is 15 amino acids long. Trimming cost V 0 bases and J 4 bases; bases outside gene matches: 5. In nucleotides, the CDR3 is TGTGCCAGCAGTTACTCGGACAGGCCGACCACTGAAGCTTTCTTT. It specifies CASSYSDRPTTEAFF.

The chain combines TRBV9 with TRBJ2-5; a weak D match, TRBD2 (5 bases). The CDR3 extends over 15 amino acids. V lost 1 base to trimming and J lost 1 base, with 11 bases between them. The germline V gene has CDR1 SGDLS and CDR2 YYNGEE. CDR3 in DNA: TGTGCCAGCAGCGTAACGGGGATAGTCCAAGAGACCCAGTACTTC. It encodes CASSVTGIVQETQYF.

The chain uses TRBV7-6 and TRBJ2-7; TRBD1 is a possible D gene (6 bases). Per germline, CDR1 SGHVS and CDR2 FNYEAQ. Trimming shortened V by 5 bases and J by 5 bases, and 19 bases separated the two germline ends. The CDR3 length is 15 residues. The CDR3 is CASSAQRAGDHEQYF. The CDR3 coding sequence is TGTGCCAGCAGCGCCCAGCGAGCAGGGGACCACGAGCAGTACTTC.

V and J are TRBV9 and TRBJ1-3, with 10 bases that match TRBD1. V dropped 4 bases and J dropped 4; count of bases not matched to a gene: 8. The CDR3 totals 16 residues. From germline, CDR1 is SGDLS and CDR2 YYNGEE. The CDR3 DNA reads as TGTGCCAGCAGCACAGGGACAGGGGCAGGCGGAAACACCATATATTTT. This sequence encodes CASSTGTGAGGNTIYF.

The chain couples TRBV10-3 to TRBJ2-2; D gene unclear. Germline assignment: CDR1 ENHRY and CDR2 SYGVKD. CDR3 length: 14 amino acids. V lost 2 bases, J lost 2 bases, and 6 bases lay in between. The CDR3: CAISEGYNTGELFF. CDR3 bases: TGTGCCATCAGTGAGGGCTATAACACCGGGGAGCTGTTTTTT.

The genes are TRBV10-3 and TRBJ2-7; tentatively, D is TRBD2 (5 bases). The CDR3 is 14 amino acids. The V end lost 2 bases, the J end lost 0 bases, and 8 bases lay between the germline ends. Germline V gene lookup returns CDR1 ENHRY and CDR2 SYGVKD. CDR3 nucleotides: TGTGCCATCAGTGAGAGAGGGAGCTCCTACGAGCAGTACGTC. Translated, it gives CAISERGSSYEQYV.

The chain employs TRBV19 and TRBJ2-3; D is possibly TRBD2 (6 bases). This CDR3 spans 14 amino acids. Trimming removed 5 bases from V and 4 bases from J, with 13 bases in between. CDR1 is LNHDA and CDR2 is SQIVND in the germline V gene (reference sequence). DNA of the CDR3: TGTGCCAGTAGTCGGGGACTTGAGTCAGATACGCAGTATTTT. Its protein is CASSRGLESDTQYF.

A remark on this clone: Other DNA sequences in this sample translate to the same CDR3. This chain links TRBV28 with TRBJ1-2; 8 positions agree with TRBD1. The CDR3 length is 18 residues. The V gene end was trimmed by 2 bases and the J gene end by 1 base; junction bases not matched to a gene: 12. From germline, CDR1 is MDHEN and CDR2 SYDVKM. The CDR3 nucleotides read TGTGCCAGCAGTTTAGAGCGGACAGGGATCGACCTTAACTATGGCTACACCTTC. As protein: CASSLERTGIDLNYGYTF.

The chain combines TRBV24-1 with TRBJ2-3; maybe TRBD1 (6 bases). This CDR3 spans 18 amino acids. Germline CDR1 and CDR2: KGHDR and SFDVKD. V was clipped by 1 base and J by 1 base, with 17 bases between them. The CDR3 DNA is TGTGCCACCAGTGATTTAGGCAGGGGCGTCAGTGGCACAGATACGCAGTATTTT. Its protein product is CATSDLGRGVSGTDTQYF.

The chain combines TRBV5-6 with TRBJ1-1; D is unclear. From germline, CDR1 is SGHDT and CDR2 YYEEEE. The CDR3 runs 15 residues. With 0 bases removed from V and 0 bases from J, the gap between germline ends came to 9 bases. The CDR3: CASSLGYGLNTEAFF. In DNA, the CDR3 is TGTGCCAGCAGCTTGGGGTACGGGCTGAACACTGAAGCTTTCTTT.

The chain joins TRBV4-2 to TRBJ2-5; the match to TRBD2 covers 9 bases. CDR1 is LGHNA and CDR2 is YNFKEQ in the germline V gene. The CDR3 has 15 residues. With 1 base clipped from V and 5 bases from J, the junction kept 5 bases outside the gene matches. The CDR3 here is CASSQVVAGDETQYF. The CDR3 DNA is TGTGCCAGCAGCCAAGTGGTAGCGGGGGACGAGACCCAGTACTTC.

The rearrangement joins TRBV5-8 to TRBJ1-5, with unresolved D. The CDR3 has 18 residues. The germline gives CDR1 SGHTS, CDR2 YDEGEE. V lost 2 bases, J lost 9 bases, and 27 bases lay in between. CDR3: CASSFPLWMIAKSGPQHF. CDR3 in DNA: TGTGCCAGCAGCTTTCCTCTTTGGATGATCGCGAAATCTGGGCCCCAGCATTTT.

This clone was counted only a few times. The rearrangement joins TRBV7-2 to TRBJ2-6, with 7 bases that match TRBD1. Germline CDR1 and CDR2: SGHTA and FQGNSA. Germline trimming cut 1 base from V and 0 bases from J; bases unmatched to any gene: 3. The CDR3 runs 17 residues. CDR3 in DNA: TGTGCCAGCAGCTTAGTAGGGGGCCCCTCTGGGGCCAACGTCCTGACTTTC. This encodes CASSLVGGPSGANVLTF.

Regarding this clone: The same CDR3 can be traced to other DNA sequences in this sample. This rearrangement joins TRBV4-1 to TRBJ1-2; tentatively, D is TRBD1 (5 bases). V was clipped by 0 bases and J by 2 bases, with 7 bases between them. CDR3 length: 14 residues. Looked up from germline, CDR1 is MGHRA and CDR2 is YSYEKL. CDR3 sequence reads: CASSQDSGNYGYTF. For the CDR3, the DNA is TGCGCCAGCAGCCAAGACTCAGGGAACTATGGCTACACCTTC.

The rearrangement uses TRBV5-1 and TRBJ2-3, with 7 bases aligning to TRBD2. Germline CDR1 reads SGHRS; CDR2 reads YFSETQ. The CDR3 is 16 amino acids. V lost 2 bases, J lost 0 bases, and 6 bases stayed unmatched. The CDR3 protein is CASSLGELASTDTQYF. The CDR3 nucleotides are TGCGCCAGCAGCTTAGGGGAACTAGCGAGCACAGATACGCAGTATTTT.

The rearrangement uses TRBV3-1 (or the pseudogene TRBV3-2) and TRBJ1-5, with 7 bases identical to TRBD1. CDR1 is LGHDT and CDR2 is YNNKEL in the germline V gene (reference sequence). The CDR3 is made up of 15 amino acids. Unmatched junction bases numbered 4, after V lost 4 bases and J lost 1 base. The CDR3 reads CASSPGTESNQPQHF. CDR3 bases: TGTGCCAGCAGCCCCGGGACAGAAAGCAATCAGCCCCAGCATTTT.

CDR3 sequence: CASSPRTANTEAFF. CDR3 nucleotides: TGTGCCAGTAGTCCGAGGACGGCCAACACTGAAGCTTTCTTT. This chain joins TRBV19 and TRBJ1-1, with no clear D. The CDR3 length is 14 residues. V was cut by 5 bases and J by 2 bases, with 12 bases left in between. Germline V gene sequence: CDR1 LNHDA, CDR2 SQIVND (reference sequence).